This passage covers 29 T cell receptor beta chains from one sample sequenced in a study of CD8 T cells in ankylosing spondylitis. TCRdb re-called the 5' RACE reads through MiXCR, storing one row per CDR3 protein. The table has 200,000 or so distinct CDR3 sequences, roughly 24% seen once. Sequenced input: blood, either unsorted or a sorted T cell fraction (not recorded which). Receptor source: a male donor with ankylosing spondylitis or in good health (not recorded which).

This clonotype was counted between two and nine times. The chain joins TRBV20-1 to TRBJ2-1; 8 positions agree with TRBD1. The CDR3 runs to 14 residues. Germline trimming cut 2 bases from V and 4 bases from J; bases unmatched to any gene: 4. Germline CDR1 and CDR2: DFQATT and SNEGSKA (reference sequence). Here the CDR3 reads CSARPQGAYNEQFF. The CDR3, as DNA: TGCAGTGCTAGACCCCAGGGGGCTTACAATGAGCAGTTCTTC.

The rearrangement uses TRBV24-1 and TRBJ2-5; 9 bases agree with TRBD2. The J segment lost 5 bases and the V segment lost 4 bases, leaving 7 bases of the junction unmatched. Germline V gene lookup returns CDR1 KGHDR and CDR2 SFDVKD. This CDR3 has 15 residues. The CDR3 is CATSDRGSGRETQYF. The DNA of the CDR3 is TGTGCCACCAGTGACCGGGGCAGCGGGAGGGAGACCCAGTACTTC.

The J gene is TRBJ2-1, the V gene TRBV5-5; 7 bases are a match to TRBD1. V lost 0 bases and J lost 8; bases outside the gene matches: 2. Germline CDR1 reads SGHKS; CDR2 reads YYEKEE (reference sequence). The CDR3 sequence is 13 residues long. The CDR3 DNA is TGTGCCAGCAGCTTGGACCAGGGGGATGAGCAGTTCTTC. It specifies CASSLDQGDEQFF. The whole variable domain, remainder taken from reference TRBV5-5 and TRBJ2-1, is DAGVTQSPTHLIKTRGQQVTLRCSPISGHKSVSWYQQVLGQGPQFIFQYYEKEERGRGNFPDRFSARQFPNYSSELNVNALLLGDSALYLCASSLDQGDEQFFGPGTRLTVL.

This clonotype was found many times. The chain has TRBV12-3 or TRBV12-4 and TRBJ2-5; D assignment may be TRBD1 or TRBD2 (6 bases each). Deletions cut 5 bases from V and 1 base from J, with 14 bases between. The CDR3 extends over 15 amino acids. In DNA, the CDR3 is TGTGCCAGCAGTCAGGACCCGGGGGCCCAAGAGACCCAGTACTTC. This translates into CASSQDPGAQETQYF.

This clonotype was seen many times. This chain links TRBV5-6 with TRBJ2-7, with D unclear. The CDR3 is made up of 14 amino acids. Germline V gives CDR1 SGHDT, CDR2 YYEEEE. Trimming stripped 4 bases from V and 3 bases from J, with 14 bases between. CDR3 nucleotides: TGTGCCAGCAGCCGTCTTGGCCCAAACTACGAGCAGTACTTC. Translating gives CASSRLGPNYEQYF.

Many counts were recorded for this clonotype. The rearrangement uses TRBV20-1 and TRBJ1-5; a weak D match, TRBD1 (5 bases). The CDR3 has 16 amino acids. Looked up from germline, CDR1 is DFQATT and CDR2 is SNEGSKA (reference sequence). V lost 1 base and J lost 0, with 13 bases in between. CDR3 residues: CSARAGFDSSNQPQHF. DNA of the CDR3: TGCAGTGCTAGAGCAGGGTTTGACAGTAGCAATCAGCCCCAGCATTTT.

V gene TRBV20-1 combines with J gene TRBJ2-7; TRBD1 matches at 11 bases. The CDR3 spans 13 residues. With 6 bases clipped from V and 4 bases from J, the junction kept 5 bases outside the gene matches. Germline-derived CDR1 and CDR2 are DFQATT and SNEGSKA (reference sequence). The CDR3 DNA is TGCAGTGCCCTGGACAGGGGGCCATACGAGCAGTACTTC. This sequence encodes CSALDRGPYEQYF.

This clonotype was detected once. The chain recombines TRBV20-1 with TRBJ1-6, with 10 bases matching TRBD1. J was trimmed by 4 bases and V by 5 bases; bases with no gene match: 8. Germline V gene sequence: CDR1 DFQATT, CDR2 SNEGSKA (reference sequence). The CDR3 is 16 residues long. The CDR3 DNA follows: TGCAGTGCTCCAAACCGGGACAGGGGATATAATTCACCCCTCCACTTT. It codes for CSAPNRDRGYNSPLHF.

The chain links TRBV7-2 to TRBJ2-2, with D hard to call. CDR1 SGHTA and CDR2 FQGNSA come from the germline V gene. The V end was cut by 10 bases, the J end by 3 bases, with 15 bases between. This CDR3 has 14 amino acids. The CDR3 region has the DNA TGTGCCACCCACGTGAGGCAGGACACCGGGGAGCTGTTTTTT. Amino acids: CATHVRQDTGELFF.

This clonotype has only one observation. This chain connects TRBV7-2 to TRBJ2-7; 9 bases map to TRBD1. This CDR3 has 15 residues. The germline V gene encodes CDR1 SGHTA and CDR2 FQGNSA. J lost 5 bases, V lost 5 bases, and 10 bases had no gene match. Here the CDR3 DNA reads TGTGCCAGCAGCCAGGGACAGGGCGTTAGTCACGAGCAGTACTTC. Translated: CASSQGQGVSHEQYF.

This clonotype was counted ten times or more. V and J are TRBV6-5 and TRBJ2-6; D might be TRBD1 (5 bases). V was pared by 2 bases and J by 0 bases, with 14 bases between. CDR1 is MNHEY and CDR2 is SVGAGI in the germline V gene. The CDR3 runs 18 residues. The CDR3, as DNA: TGTGCCAGCAGTTACATAGGACATGTCCGCTCTGGGGCCAACGTCCTGACTTTC. It is translated as CASSYIGHVRSGANVLTF.

This clonotype was seen repeatedly, ten times or more. The V call is TRBV5-6, the J call TRBJ2-7; possible D gene TRBD1, 8 bases. From germline, CDR1 is SGHDT and CDR2 YYEEEE. The CDR3 runs to 14 residues. V dropped 6 bases and J dropped 7 bases, with 20 bases sitting between them. The CDR3 reads CASTPGQGGREQYF. The CDR3 nucleotides read TGTGCCAGCACCCCCGGACAGGGAGGGAGGGAGCAGTACTTC.

The chain joins TRBV5-1 to TRBJ2-7; tentatively, D is TRBD1 (5 bases). V lost 2 bases to trimming and J lost 2 bases, with 8 bases between them. Looked up from germline, CDR1 is SGHRS and CDR2 is YFSETQ. This CDR3 is 13 amino acids long. The CDR3 loop is CASSFGHTYEQYF. CDR3 bases: TGCGCCAGCAGCTTCGGACACACCTACGAGCAGTACTTC.

The rearrangement joins TRBV3-1 to TRBJ1-1; TRBD1 might be the D (5 bases). This CDR3 has 15 residues. V was clipped by 10 bases and J by 4 bases, with 22 bases between them. In germline, CDR1 is LGHDT, CDR2 YNNKEL (reference sequence). CDR3 bases: TGTGCCACCTGCCAAGGGGCCTCCGGCTCCACTGAAGCTTTCTTT. Translated, it gives CATCQGASGSTEAFF. Full variable domain (rest looked up from reference TRBV3-1 and TRBJ1-1): DTAVSQTPKYLVTQMGNDKSIKCEQNLGHDTMYWYKQDSKKFLKIMFSYNNKELIINETVPNRFSPKSPDKAHLNLHINSLELGDSAVYFCATCQGASGSTEAFFGQGTRLTVV.

This clonotype appeared a few times. The CDR3 DNA reads TGCAGCACATCAATAGCGGGAGGAACCGAGCAGTACTTC. Translation gives CSTSIAGGTEQYF. V usage is TRBV29-1 and J usage is TRBJ2-7; 10 bases agree with TRBD2. The germline V gene encodes CDR1 SQVTM and CDR2 ANQGSEA. This CDR3 region has 13 residues. The V segment lost 8 bases and the J segment 6 bases; nucleotides outside the gene matches: 10.

There are many counts of this clonotype. The chain has TRBV27 and TRBJ1-5, with 7 bases that match TRBD1. This CDR3 is 16 amino acids long. The junction had 7 bases not matched to a gene; V was cut back by 5 bases and J by 0 bases. CDR1 is MNHEY and CDR2 is SMNVEV in the germline V gene (reference sequence). The CDR3 DNA reads as TGTGCCAGCAGTATCACCGGGACAGATAGCAATCAGCCCCAGCATTTT. It translates to CASSITGTDSNQPQHF.

The chain uses TRBV12-1 and TRBJ2-7. TRBV12-1 is described as a pseudogene. The CDR3 totals 14 residues. CDR3 protein: CASSFAVDHYEQYF. The CDR3 DNA reads TGTGCCAGCAGCTTTGCGGTCGATCACTACGAGCAGTACTTC.

The sample holds many counts of this clonotype. Here the CDR3 reads CASSFKGQSYEQYF. The CDR3 region has the DNA TGTGCCAGCAGTTTCAAGGGGCAAAGCTACGAGCAGTACTTC. The chain combines TRBV6-5 with TRBJ2-7; D may be TRBD1 (5 bases). The CDR3 length is 14 residues. Trimming removed 4 bases at V and 3 bases at J, with 13 bases between. The germline gives CDR1 MNHEY, CDR2 SVGAGI.

This clonotype appeared a few times. V usage is TRBV6-5 and J usage is TRBJ2-7; 9 bases agree with TRBD1. CDR1 and CDR2 (germline): MNHEY, SVGAGI. The CDR3 covers 14 residues. Trimming cost V 2 bases and J 5 bases; bases outside gene matches: 4. CDR3 region: CASSYKGQGDEQYF. CDR3 nucleotide sequence: TGTGCCAGCAGTTACAAGGGACAGGGCGACGAGCAGTACTTC.

V is TRBV20-1 and J is TRBJ2-7; TRBD2 agrees at 14 bases. The CDR3 is made up of 14 amino acids. CDR1 DFQATT and CDR2 SNEGSKA come from the germline V gene (reference sequence). V shed 3 bases, J shed 7 bases, and the junction held 5 bases outside the gene matches. CDR3 protein: CSARARTSGREQYF. In DNA, the CDR3 is TGCAGTGCTAGGGCCCGGACTAGCGGGAGGGAGCAGTACTTC.

At least ten counts were recorded for this clonotype. CDR3 protein: CASSSRQGVSYEQYF. The CDR3 DNA reads TGTGCCAGCAGTTCCAGACAGGGGGTGTCGTACGAGCAGTACTTC. The genes are TRBV12-3 or TRBV12-4 and TRBJ2-7; 9 positions agree with TRBD1. After removal of 4 bases from V and 4 bases from J, the junction contained 8 bases not matched to a gene. The CDR3 runs to 15 residues.

This clonotype came up many times. This chain joins TRBV20-1 and TRBJ2-7, with TRBD1 identical over 10 bases. Germline values: CDR1 DFQATT, CDR2 SNEGSKA (reference sequence). The CDR3 is made up of 15 amino acids. After removal of 1 base from V and 0 bases from J, the junction contained 3 bases not matched to a gene. In DNA form, the CDR3 reads TGCAGTGCTAGAGGAGGACAGGGGGGCTCCTACGAGCAGTACTTC. It specifies CSARGGQGGSYEQYF.

This clonotype occurred a few times. V and J are TRBV18 and TRBJ2-2, with D perhaps matching TRBD2 (5 bases). The CDR3 loop spans 17 amino acids. Per germline, CDR1 KGHSH and CDR2 LQKENI. Trimming cost V 0 bases and J 1 base, with 12 bases left between them. CDR3 sequence: CASSPPGGFQNTGELFF. CDR3 nucleotide sequence: TGTGCCAGCTCACCACCGGGCGGGTTCCAGAACACCGGGGAGCTGTTTTTT.

This clonotype was seen at least ten times. This chain joins TRBV27 and TRBJ1-5, with D tentatively TRBD1 (5 bases). The CDR3 consists of 15 residues. V was pared by 3 bases and J by 3 bases, with 12 bases between. Germline loops: CDR1 MNHEY, CDR2 SMNVEV (reference sequence). The CDR3 nucleotides are TGTGCCAGCAGTTTGGGGGGGGGGATCAATCAGCCCCAGCATTTT. Its translation: CASSLGGGINQPQHF.

The V gene is TRBV20-1, the J gene TRBJ1-1; 8 positions agree with TRBD1. Germline CDR1 reads DFQATT; CDR2 reads SNEGSKA (reference sequence). CDR3 size: 14 residues. Trimming took 0 bases from V and 4 from J; bases not matched to a gene: 4. The CDR3 here is CSARERTGGTEAFF. DNA of the CDR3: TGCAGTGCTAGAGAGCGCACAGGGGGCACTGAAGCTTTCTTT.

This clonotype appeared many times. The V and J genes are TRBV3-1 and TRBJ1-1; D uncertain. In germline, CDR1 is LGHDT, CDR2 YNNKEL (reference sequence). Trimming removed 1 base at V and 1 base at J, with 10 bases between. The CDR3 is made up of 15 amino acids. For the CDR3, the DNA is TGTGCCAGCAGCCAAGGGCACAAAAAGAACACTGAAGCTTTCTTT. This sequence encodes CASSQGHKKNTEAFF.

The genes are TRBV10-3 and TRBJ2-7; a possible D gene is TRBD2 (5 bases). Germline CDR1 ENHRY, CDR2 SYGVKD. Trimming removed 10 bases from V and 1 base from J, with 14 bases in between. CDR3 length: 13 amino acids. The CDR3 DNA reads TGTGCCAGCGCCTGGCCGGGATCCTACGAGCAGTACTTC. It codes for CASAWPGSYEQYF.

This chain uses TRBV5-1 with TRBJ2-2; TRBD2 agrees at 7 bases. There are 15 residues in the CDR3. The germline CDR1 and CDR2 sequences are SGHRS and YFSETQ. Trimming cost V 7 bases and J 5 bases; bases outside gene matches: 11. The CDR3 loop reads CASLPSGVGTGELFF. CDR3 DNA sequence: TGCGCCAGCTTACCAAGCGGGGTCGGGACCGGGGAGCTGTTTTTT.

V gene TRBV20-1 combines with J gene TRBJ2-7, with D unresolved. Germline assignment: CDR1 DFQATT and CDR2 SNEGSKA (reference sequence). With 0 bases removed from V and 0 bases from J, the gap between germline ends came to 9 bases. The CDR3 consists of 14 residues. The DNA for the CDR3 is TGCAGTGCTAGAGACAGCGCCATCTCCTACGAGCAGTACTTC. Encoded protein: CSARDSAISYEQYF.